The rows below give T cell receptor beta chains drawn from one sample of a study of blood T cell repertoires in COVID-19. The method was immunoSEQ multiplex PCR; TCRdb's version includes in-frame clones alone and lacks a portion of them. Of approximately 100,000 clones in the sample, 80% to 90% were seen once. The sample taken for sequencing was peripheral blood. The origin of the receptors is a human donor with acute or convalescent COVID-19. The donor label of this sample is uncertain. The CDR3 runs from the conserved cysteine through the conserved F or W. The D gene is left open where the match is weak. Clone size is not always given. Where it is, it says once, few, many or a class for expanded clones.

V gene	D gene	clone size	J gene	CDR3 length	CDR3 DNA	CDR3 protein
TRBV19	TRBD2	few	TRBJ2-7	17	TGTGCCAGTAGTATCCAGACTAGCGGGAGTCTCACCTACGAGCAGTACTTC	CASSIQTSGSLTYEQYF
TRBV4-1	-	-	TRBJ2-1	16	TGCGCCAGCAGCCCTATTCACACGGAGACTTACAATGAGCAGTTCTTC	CASSPIHTETYNEQFF
TRBV12-3/TRBV12-4	-	-	TRBJ2-1	11	TGTGCCAGCAGTTCGGGGAATGAGCAGTTCTTC	CASSSGNEQFF
TRBV28	TRBD2	-	TRBJ2-7	12	TGTGCCAGCAGCTCGGGACTAGTTGGGCAGTACTTC	CASSSGLVGQYF
TRBV7-9	TRBD2	-	TRBJ2-3	15	TGTGCCAGCAGCTTAGCGGGGGGGTTCACAGATACGCAGTATTTT	CASSLAGGFTDTQYF
TRBV29-1	TRBD1	-	TRBJ2-2	16	TGCAGCGTTGGGGCGCCGGGACAGGGAAGAGGCGGGGAGCTGTTTTTT	CSVGAPGQGRGGELFF
TRBV12-3/TRBV12-4	TRBD1	-	TRBJ1-5	13	TGTGCCAGCAGAGGACAGGATAATCAGCCCCAGCATTTT	CASRGQDNQPQHF
TRBV19	-	-	TRBJ2-1	16	TGTGCCAGTAGTCTGGTTCGGGAAGCCAAGTACAATGAGCAGTTCTTC	CASSLVREAKYNEQFF
TRBV30	-	few	TRBJ2-7	14	TGTGCCTGGACCCGGGGGACAGTCTCCTACGAGCAGTACTTC	CAWTRGTVSYEQYF
TRBV28	-	-	TRBJ1-2	16	TGTGCCAGCAGTTCACCCGATGGAGGGGTCAACTATGGCTACACCTTC	CASSSPDGGVNYGYTF
TRBV5-6	TRBD1	-	TRBJ2-5	16	TGTGCCAGCAGCTTCGAGGGGCAGGGGGCTATGGAGACCCAGTACTTC	CASSFEGQGAMETQYF
TRBV11-2	TRBD2	-	TRBJ2-1	14	TGTGCCAGCAGGCGGGAGAACTCCTACAATGAGCAGTTCTTC	CASRRENSYNEQFF
TRBV19	-	-	TRBJ1-4	13	TGTGCCAGTAGTGGGCAGGGAGGCGAAAAACTGTTTTTT	CASSGQGGEKLFF
TRBV6-2/TRBV6-3	-	few	TRBJ1-4	11	TGTGCCAGCAGTGTCCGAGGAAAACTGTTTTTT	CASSVRGKLFF
TRBV28	TRBD1	-	TRBJ1-4	13	TGTGCCAGCAGTTACAGGGGGGACGAAAAACTGTTTTTT	CASSYRGDEKLFF
TRBV3-1/TRBV3-2	-	-	TRBJ1-1	14	TGTGCCAGCAGCTCGACGGACACTCACACTGAAGCTTTCTTT	CASSSTDTHTEAFF
TRBV24-1	-	-	TRBJ2-1	16	TGTGCCACCAGTGATGGGGGGGGCCCGCACCTTAATGAGCAGTTCTTC	CATSDGGGPHLNEQFF
TRBV6-5	TRBD1	-	TRBJ1-2	14	TGTGCCAGCACCTCGGGGACAGGGAACTATGGCTACACCTTC	CASTSGTGNYGYTF
TRBV28	TRBD1	-	TRBJ1-5	15	TGTGCCAGCAGTTTAGTGGCAGGGGGCCGGAAGCCCCAGCATTTT	CASSLVAGGRKPQHF
TRBV9	TRBD1	-	TRBJ2-5	14	TGTGCCAGCAGCGTCGGGACAGCTGAAGAGACCCAGTACTTC	CASSVGTAEETQYF
TRBV10-3	-	-	TRBJ1-1	16	TGTGCCGTTACAGGGACGCGACAGTCGAAGAACACTGAAGCTTTCTTT	CAVTGTRQSKNTEAFF
TRBV2	TRBD1	-	TRBJ2-1	13	TGTGCCAGCAGCGACAGGGAATTGGATGAGCAGTTCTTC	CASSDRELDEQFF
TRBV6-6	-	-	TRBJ1-2	16	TGTGCCAGCAGTAAAGGGCGGGGGGCGGAGGGTTATGGCTACACCTTC	CASSKGRGAEGYGYTF
TRBV5-1	-	once	TRBJ2-5	13	TGCGCCAGCAGGCGGGACCCACAAGAGACCCAGTACTTC	CASRRDPQETQYF
TRBV19	-	-	TRBJ2-2	16	TGTGCCAGTAGTATTATTTTTAGACAGTCCACCGGGGAGCTGTTTTTT	CASSIIFRQSTGELFF
TRBV19	TRBD2	-	TRBJ2-6	17	TGTGCCACACTGAACCTAGCGGGGAGCTCTGGGGCCAACGTCCTGACTTTC	CATLNLAGSSGANVLTF
TRBV9	TRBD1	-	TRBJ1-2	14	TGTGCCAGCAGCGTGGGACAGGGAAGCTATGGCTACACCTTC	CASSVGQGSYGYTF
TRBV6-2/TRBV6-3	-	-	TRBJ1-2	16	TGTGCCAGCAGCCAGAATTCACAGCCGCTTGACTATGGCTACACCTTC	CASSQNSQPLDYGYTF
TRBV3-1/TRBV3-2	-	-	TRBJ2-7	14	TGTGCCAGCAGCGACTGGCTGAGCTCCTACGAGCAGTACTTC	CASSDWLSSYEQYF
TRBV5-8	TRBD1	-	TRBJ2-5	15	TGTGCCAGCAGCTTGGGACAGGGTTTCCAAGAGACCCAGTACTTC	CASSLGQGFQETQYF
TRBV5-1	TRBD1	-	TRBJ2-1	17	TGCGCCAGCAGCGAATACGGGACAGCAGACTCCTACAATGAGCAGTTCTTC	CASSEYGTADSYNEQFF
TRBV3-1/TRBV3-2	TRBD1	-	TRBJ1-2	17	TGTGCCAGCAGCCAGGGGACAGGGGTAGGAACTAACTATGGCTACACCTTC	CASSQGTGVGTNYGYTF
TRBV19	TRBD1	-	TRBJ1-5	15	TGTGCCAGTAGTATTTGGACAGGGTACGATCAGCCCCAGCATTTT	CASSIWTGYDQPQHF
TRBV5-1	TRBD2	once	TRBJ2-1	15	TGCGCCAGCAGTACTAGCGGGGGGGCCTACAATGAGCAGTTCTTC	CASSTSGGAYNEQFF
TRBV11-2	TRBD2	-	TRBJ2-7	15	TGTGCCAGCAGCGAGACTAGCGGGGGGGGGTACGAGCAGTACTTC	CASSETSGGGYEQYF
TRBV23-1	-	once	TRBJ2-7	14	TGCGCCAGTAGACAGTTTCCAAAAGACTACGAGCAGTACTTC	CASRQFPKDYEQYF
TRBV28	TRBD1	-	TRBJ1-1	11	TGTGCCAGCAGTCAGACAGGGGGAGCTTTCTTT	CASSQTGGAFF
TRBV6-6	TRBD1	-	TRBJ1-1	15	TGTGCCAGCAGTTACCCTCAACAGGGGGTGGCTGAAGCTTTCTTT	CASSYPQQGVAEAFF
TRBV6-1	-	-	TRBJ2-3	15	TGTGCCAGCAGTGAACAGCGACGGCGCACAGATACGCAGTATTTT	CASSEQRRRTDTQYF
TRBV28	-	many	TRBJ1-6	15	TGTGCCAGCAGTTTATTGTCCCCCCTTAATTCACCCCTCCACTTT	CASSLLSPLNSPLHF
TRBV3-1/TRBV3-2	TRBD2	-	TRBJ2-7	15	TGTGCCAGCAGACTAGCGGGGGGCAGCTCCTACGAGCAGTACTTC	CASRLAGGSSYEQYF
TRBV5-5	-	once	TRBJ2-2	15	TGTGCCAGCAGCTACAGGGTGGGGAACACCGGGGAGCTGTTTTTT	CASSYRVGNTGELFF
TRBV6-5	-	-	TRBJ2-5	12	TGTGCCAGCAGTCAGGGTCAGGAGACCCAGTACTTC	CASSQGQETQYF
TRBV6-2/TRBV6-3	TRBD1	-	TRBJ2-7	18	TGTGCCAGCAGTTACTCGTCTAAAGGGACAGGGCGCTCCTACGAGCAGTACTTC	CASSYSSKGTGRSYEQYF
TRBV28	-	-	TRBJ2-3	12	TGTGCCAGCAGTTTACGACTGAATACGCAGTATTTT	CASSLRLNTQYF
TRBV9	TRBD2	-	TRBJ2-2	19	TGTGCCAGCAGCCTAAGTAACCCGGGACTAGCGGGAAACACCGGGGAGCTGTTTTTT	CASSLSNPGLAGNTGELFF
TRBV7-6	-	-	TRBJ2-4	17	TGTGCCAGCAGCTTAGGTGGGGGGAAAATTGGCCAAAACATTCAGTACTTC	CASSLGGGKIGQNIQYF
TRBV4-1	-	-	TRBJ2-3	14	TGCGCCAGCAGCCAAGATTATTCCAGTGATACGCAGTATTTT	CASSQDYSSDTQYF
TRBV29-1	-	-	TRBJ2-3	12	TGCAGCGTTGCTGAGGGCGGAGATACGCAGTATTTT	CSVAEGGDTQYF
TRBV19	TRBD2	-	TRBJ2-1	17	TGTGCCAGTAGTATTGGACTAGCGGGGGGGCTCGGCGATGAGCAGTTCTTC	CASSIGLAGGLGDEQFF
TRBV6-5	-	-	TRBJ1-5	12	TGTGCCAGCAGGCGGTCCAATCAGCCCCAGCATTTT	CASRRSNQPQHF
TRBV18	TRBD1	-	TRBJ2-7	14	TGTGCCAGCTCACCGGGACAGGGGCTATTAGAGCAGTACTTC	CASSPGQGLLEQYF
TRBV4-1	-	-	TRBJ2-1	16	TGCGCCAGCAGCCGAGTGTCCGACTCACCCTACAATGAGCAGTTCTTC	CASSRVSDSPYNEQFF
TRBV7-3	TRBD2	-	TRBJ2-1	16	TGTGCCAGCAGCCCGGGGGGTGGACGAGGGTACAATGAGCAGTTCTTC	CASSPGGGRGYNEQFF
TRBV14	-	-	TRBJ1-3	15	TGTGCCAGCAGCCAAGAAGGAGGGACTGGAAACACCATATATTTT	CASSQEGGTGNTIYF
TRBV4-1	-	-	TRBJ2-3	15	TGCGCCAGCAGCCAATACCCGACAGGCACAGATACGCAGTATTTT	CASSQYPTGTDTQYF